The source of this T cell receptor (beta chain) is a study of T cells in Graves' hyperthyroidism and ophthalmopathy. Study outcomes and limitations: Expanded thyroid clonotypes (above 0.001) were mostly also found in blood. The model predicted ophthalmopathy a median around six months before onset.

Regions amplified from RNA transcripts were the TCR beta CDR3 regions. The TCR CDR3 was amplified in a first-round RT-PCR using the HTBI primer set. TCRdb used MiXCR to reprocess the multiplex PCR reads, holding one entry per CDR3 protein. The sample records 150,000 or so distinct CDR3 sequences, less than 10% being singletons. Newly diagnosed patients aged 18 to 65 had hyperthyroidism of under 2 months' duration. Predating any ophthalmopathy symptoms, the blood sample was taken at first hyperthyroidism diagnosis. This clonotype occurred many times. Its target is unknown. Germline assignment: CDR1 MNHNS and CDR2 SASEGT. The length of the CDR3 is 16 residues. After removal of 7 bases from V and 0 bases from J, the junction contained 9 bases not matched to a gene.

The sequenced material came from blood. This receptor was identified in a young woman with Graves' hyperthyroidism that later progressed to Graves' ophthalmopathy. The chain carries TRBV6-1 and TRBJ1-1; TRBD1 matches 9 bases. The DNA of the CDR3 is TGTGCCAGCACCTCCGACAGGGGGTTTATGAACACTGAAGCTTTCTTT. Encoded protein: CASTSDRGFMNTEAFF.